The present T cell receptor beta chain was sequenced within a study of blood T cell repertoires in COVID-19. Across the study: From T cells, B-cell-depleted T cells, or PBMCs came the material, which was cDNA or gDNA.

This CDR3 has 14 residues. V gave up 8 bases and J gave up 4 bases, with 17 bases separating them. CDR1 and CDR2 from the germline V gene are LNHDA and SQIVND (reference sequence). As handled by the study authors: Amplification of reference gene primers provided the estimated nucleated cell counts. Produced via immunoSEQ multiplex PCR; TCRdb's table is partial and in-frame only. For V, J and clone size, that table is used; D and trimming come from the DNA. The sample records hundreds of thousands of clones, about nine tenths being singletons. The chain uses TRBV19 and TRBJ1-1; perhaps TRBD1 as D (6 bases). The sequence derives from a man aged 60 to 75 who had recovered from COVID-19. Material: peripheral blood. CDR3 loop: CASALPGAGTEAFF. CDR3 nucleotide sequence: TGTGCCAGTGCCTTACCAGGGGCCGGCACTGAAGCTTTCTTT.